Sequencing of this TCR beta chain was carried out in a study of blood T cell repertoires in COVID-19 (dated by TCRdb to about 2020). Some background on the complete study: Samples from collaborators originated in the United States, Italy and Spain and spanned both the acute and convalescent phases of COVID-19. A de-identified subject ID, COVID-19 status, age in years and sex were almost always included in the sample metadata. A freely available public database, intended as a resource for researchers studying the immune response to SARS-CoV-2, is where the repertoires were released. The samples were drawn from two sources: the first 160 participants of the ongoing ImmuneRACE study, and 1,000 to 1,500 subjects contributed by 6 global collaborators. The dataset comprised deeply sampled blood TCRbeta repertoires from subjects exposed to, actively infected with, or recovered from COVID-19. Where available, HLA class I and class II types were taken from metadata supplied by the sample provider and were not determined by assay-based typing. The material from the prospective study consisted of cDNA or gDNA derived from T cells, B-cell-depleted T cells, or PBMCs. The full study reports these points: The amount of clinical and demographic metadata varied by source and participant and was provided uncurated.

The germline V gene specifies MNHEY as CDR1 and SVGAGI as CDR2. The CDR3 runs 15 amino acids, cysteine and phenylalanine included. Only the CDR3 portion is preserved as DNA: 45 bases, with reading frame beginning at the first base. After removal of 3 bases from V and 7 bases from J, the junction retains 8 bases not matched to a gene. This clone was counted once. Its recognized antigen is unknown. No quality values exist for individual bases; no much larger clone is one base distant. The collaborating institutions used their own protocols to collect whole blood in K2EDTA tubes. Collaborator samples were shipped for TCRbeta analysis as frozen whole blood, isolated PBMCs, or DNA extracted from either sample type. TCRbeta CDR3 regions were amplified from genomic DNA using the immunoSEQ Assay, a bias-controlled multiplex PCR. Under the source paper's analysis protocol: Within the assay, amplification of reference gene primers was used to estimate how many nucleated cells each sample contained. To quantify the absolute abundance of each unique TCRbeta CDR3 rearrangement, sequence reads were collapsed and filtered. For each sample, productive Simpson clonality was calculated as the square root of Simpson's diversity index across productive rearrangements. The table comes from immuneACCESS by way of TCRdb, which keeps in-frame sequences with V and J called. Part of the clones is missing from these tables; in studies checked, under half for an unresolved V gene and the rest for unknown reasons. For V, J and clone size, that table is used; D and trimming come from the DNA. Present in this sample are some 230,000 clones, approximately 84% of which were seen just once. About 2.3% of the sample is taken by the ten largest.

The receptor's source is a woman aged 55-75 years with acute or convalescent COVID-19. The specimen sequenced was peripheral blood. This receptor chain uses TRBV6-5 and TRBJ1-4, and 7 junction bases match TRBD1. CDR3 reads: CASSYGQVESEKLFF. DNA sequence: TGTGCCAGCAGTTATGGACAGGTGGAGAGTGAAAAACTGTTTTTT.